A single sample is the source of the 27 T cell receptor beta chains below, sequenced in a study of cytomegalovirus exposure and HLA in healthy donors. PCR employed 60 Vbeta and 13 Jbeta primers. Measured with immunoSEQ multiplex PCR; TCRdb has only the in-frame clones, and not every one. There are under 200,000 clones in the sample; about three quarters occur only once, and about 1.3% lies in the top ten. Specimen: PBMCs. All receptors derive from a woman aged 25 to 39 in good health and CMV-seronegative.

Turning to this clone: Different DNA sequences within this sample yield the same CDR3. CDR3 sequence: CASSFRGGSYNEQFF. The CDR3 DNA reads TGCGCCAGCAGCTTCCGGGGGGGCTCTTACAATGAGCAGTTCTTC. The J gene is TRBJ2-1, the V gene TRBV5-1; TRBD2 aligns across 8 bases. With V trimmed by 2 bases and J by 4 bases, 5 bases remained unmatched. The CDR3 length is 15 residues. Germline assignment: CDR1 SGHRS and CDR2 YFSETQ.

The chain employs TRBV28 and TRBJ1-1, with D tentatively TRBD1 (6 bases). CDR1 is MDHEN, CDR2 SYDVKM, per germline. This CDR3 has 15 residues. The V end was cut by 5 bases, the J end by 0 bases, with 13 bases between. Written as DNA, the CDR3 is TGTGCCAGCAGTCAGGCAGGGGCAATGAACACTGAAGCTTTCTTT. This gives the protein CASSQAGAMNTEAFF.

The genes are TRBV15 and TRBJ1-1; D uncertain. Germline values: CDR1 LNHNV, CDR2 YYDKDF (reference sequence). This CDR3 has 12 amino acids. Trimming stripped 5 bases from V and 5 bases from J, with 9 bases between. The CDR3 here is CATSGQRTEAFF. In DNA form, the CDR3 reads TGTGCCACCAGCGGCCAGCGGACTGAAGCTTTCTTT.

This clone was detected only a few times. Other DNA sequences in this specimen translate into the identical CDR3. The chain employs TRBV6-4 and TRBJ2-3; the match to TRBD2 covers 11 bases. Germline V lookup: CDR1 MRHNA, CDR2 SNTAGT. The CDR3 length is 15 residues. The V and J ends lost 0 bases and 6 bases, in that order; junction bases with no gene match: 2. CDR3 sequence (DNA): TGTGCCAGCAGTGACTCTAGCGGGGGGGCCGATACGCAGTATTTT. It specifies CASSDSSGGADTQYF.

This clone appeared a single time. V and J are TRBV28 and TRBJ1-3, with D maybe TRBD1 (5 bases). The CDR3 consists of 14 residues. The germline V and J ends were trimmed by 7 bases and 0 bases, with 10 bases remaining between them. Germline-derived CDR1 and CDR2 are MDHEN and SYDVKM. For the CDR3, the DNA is TGTGCCAGCATACGAAGGGGCTCTGGAAACACCATATATTTT. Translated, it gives CASIRRGSGNTIYF.

The CDR3 sequence: CASSLQGEETQYF. The CDR3 region has the DNA TGTGCCAGCAGTTTACAGGGAGAGGAGACCCAGTACTTC. V usage is TRBV2 and J usage is TRBJ2-5; D may be TRBD1 (6 bases). The CDR3 runs to 13 residues. Between the trimmed V and J ends, which lost 5 bases and 5 bases, there was a span of 12 bases. Per germline, CDR1 SNHLY and CDR2 FYNNEI.

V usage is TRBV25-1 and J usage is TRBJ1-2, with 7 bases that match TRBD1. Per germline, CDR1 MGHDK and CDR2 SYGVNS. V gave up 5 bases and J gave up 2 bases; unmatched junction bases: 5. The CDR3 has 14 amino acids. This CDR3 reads CASSHRGQNYGYTF. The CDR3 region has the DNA TGTGCCAGCAGTCACAGGGGCCAAAACTATGGCTACACCTTC.

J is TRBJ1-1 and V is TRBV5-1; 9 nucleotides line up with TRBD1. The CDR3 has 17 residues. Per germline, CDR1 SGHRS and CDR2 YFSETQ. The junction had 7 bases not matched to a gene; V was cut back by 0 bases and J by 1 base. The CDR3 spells CASSLGVTQGANTEAFF. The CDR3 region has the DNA TGCGCCAGCAGCTTGGGGGTTACACAGGGGGCGAACACTGAAGCTTTCTTT.

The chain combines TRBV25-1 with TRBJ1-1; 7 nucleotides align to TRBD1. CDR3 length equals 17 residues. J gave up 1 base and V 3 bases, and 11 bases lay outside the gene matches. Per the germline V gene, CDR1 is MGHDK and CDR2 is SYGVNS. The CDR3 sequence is CASSEVIGRTGNTEAFF. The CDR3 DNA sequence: TGTGCCAGCAGTGAGGTTATAGGTCGGACAGGGAACACTGAAGCTTTCTTT. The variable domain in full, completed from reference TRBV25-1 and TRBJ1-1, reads EADIYQTPRYLVIGTGKKITLECSQTMGHDKMYWYQQDPGMELHLIHYSYGVNSTEKGDLSSESTVSRIRTEHFPLTLESARPSHTSQYLCASSEVIGRTGNTEAFFGQGTRLTVV.

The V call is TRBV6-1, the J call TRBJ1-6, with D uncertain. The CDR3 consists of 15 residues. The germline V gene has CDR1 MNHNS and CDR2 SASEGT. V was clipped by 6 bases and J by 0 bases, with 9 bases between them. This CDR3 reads CASSSQLSYNSPLHF. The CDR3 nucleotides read TGTGCCAGCAGCTCCCAACTCTCCTATAATTCACCCCTCCACTTT.

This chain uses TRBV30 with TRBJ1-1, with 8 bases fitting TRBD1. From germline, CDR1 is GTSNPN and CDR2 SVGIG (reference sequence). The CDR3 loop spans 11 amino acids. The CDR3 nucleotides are TGTGCTCAGGGGGCAGACACTGAAGCTTTCTTT. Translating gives CAQGADTEAFF.

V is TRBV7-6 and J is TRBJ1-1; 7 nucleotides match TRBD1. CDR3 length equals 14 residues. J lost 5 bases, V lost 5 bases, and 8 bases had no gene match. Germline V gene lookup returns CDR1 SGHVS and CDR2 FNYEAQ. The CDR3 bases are TGTGCCAGCAGCCAAAGACAGGGCTCAACTGAAGCTTTCTTT. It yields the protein CASSQRQGSTEAFF.

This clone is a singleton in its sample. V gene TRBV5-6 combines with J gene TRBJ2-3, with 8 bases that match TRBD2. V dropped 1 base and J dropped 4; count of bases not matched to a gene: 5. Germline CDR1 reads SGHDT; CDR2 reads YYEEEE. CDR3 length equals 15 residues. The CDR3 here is CASSLLRGVADTQYF. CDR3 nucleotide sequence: TGTGCCAGCAGCTTGTTGCGGGGGGTGGCAGATACGCAGTATTTT.

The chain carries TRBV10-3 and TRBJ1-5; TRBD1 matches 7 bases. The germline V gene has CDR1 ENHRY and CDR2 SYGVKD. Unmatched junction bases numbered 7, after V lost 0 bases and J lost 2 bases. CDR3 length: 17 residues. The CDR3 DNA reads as TGTGCCATCAGTGAGTCGCCCTATACAGGGGGCAATCAGCCCCAGCATTTT. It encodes CAISESPYTGGNQPQHF.

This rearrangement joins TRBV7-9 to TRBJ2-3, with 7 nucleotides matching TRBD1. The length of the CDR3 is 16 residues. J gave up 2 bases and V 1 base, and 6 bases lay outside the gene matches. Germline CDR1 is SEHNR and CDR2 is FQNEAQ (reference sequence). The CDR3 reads CASSLGGTVFTDTQYF. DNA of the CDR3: TGTGCCAGCAGCTTAGGTGGGACAGTCTTCACAGATACGCAGTATTTT.

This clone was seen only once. The DNA of the CDR3 is TGCAGCGTGGAATCGGACAGATCCTACGAGCAGTACTTC. This encodes CSVESDRSYEQYF. The chain carries TRBV29-1 and TRBJ2-7, with D perhaps matching TRBD1 (6 bases). Germline V CDR1 and CDR2: SQVTM, ANQGSEA. With 6 bases removed from V and 1 base from J, the gap between germline ends came to 13 bases. CDR3 size: 13 residues.

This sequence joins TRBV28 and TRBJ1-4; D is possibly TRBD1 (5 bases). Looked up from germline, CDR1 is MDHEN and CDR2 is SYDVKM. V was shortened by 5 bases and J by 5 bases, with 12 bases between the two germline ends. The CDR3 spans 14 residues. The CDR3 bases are TGTGCCAGCAGTCCTACAGGTGGGAATGAAAAACTGTTTTTT. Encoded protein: CASSPTGGNEKLFF.

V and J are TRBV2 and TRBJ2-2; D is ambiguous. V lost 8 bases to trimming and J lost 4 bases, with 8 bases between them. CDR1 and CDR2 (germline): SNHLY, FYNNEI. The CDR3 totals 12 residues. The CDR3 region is CASGDTTGELFF. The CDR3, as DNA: TGTGCCAGCGGCGACACCACCGGGGAGCTGTTTTTT.

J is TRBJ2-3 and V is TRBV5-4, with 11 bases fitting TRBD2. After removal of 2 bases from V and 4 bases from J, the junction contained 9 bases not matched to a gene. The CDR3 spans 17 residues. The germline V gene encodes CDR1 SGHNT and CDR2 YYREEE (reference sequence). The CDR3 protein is CASSFGLAGGIADTQYF. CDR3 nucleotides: TGTGCCAGCAGCTTTGGGCTAGCGGGGGGTATCGCAGATACGCAGTATTTT.

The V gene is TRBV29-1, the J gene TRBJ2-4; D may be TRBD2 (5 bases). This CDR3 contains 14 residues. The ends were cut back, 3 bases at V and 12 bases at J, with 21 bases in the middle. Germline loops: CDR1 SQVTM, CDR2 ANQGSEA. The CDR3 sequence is CSVEMMGARVGQYF. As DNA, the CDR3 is TGCAGCGTTGAGATGATGGGAGCCCGCGTAGGTCAGTACTTC. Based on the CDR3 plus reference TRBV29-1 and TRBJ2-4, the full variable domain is SAVISQKPSRDICQRGTSLTIQCQVDSQVTMMFWYRQQPGQSLTLIATANQGSEATYESGFVIDKFPISRPNLTFSTLTVSNMSPEDSSIYLCSVEMMGARVGQYFGAGTRLSVL.

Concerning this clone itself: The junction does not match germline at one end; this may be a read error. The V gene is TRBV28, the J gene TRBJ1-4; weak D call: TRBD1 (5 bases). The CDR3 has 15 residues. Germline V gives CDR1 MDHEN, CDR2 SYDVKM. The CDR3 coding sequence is TGTGCCAGCAGTTTTGTAAGGACAACAAATGAAAAACTGTTTTTT. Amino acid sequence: CASSFVRTTNEKLFF.

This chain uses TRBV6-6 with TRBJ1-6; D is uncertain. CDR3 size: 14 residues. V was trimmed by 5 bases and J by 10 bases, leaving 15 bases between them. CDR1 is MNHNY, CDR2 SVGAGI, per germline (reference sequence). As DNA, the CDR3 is TGTGCCAGCAGTCAGATACTTGAGGGATCACCCCTCCACTTT. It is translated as CASSQILEGSPLHF.

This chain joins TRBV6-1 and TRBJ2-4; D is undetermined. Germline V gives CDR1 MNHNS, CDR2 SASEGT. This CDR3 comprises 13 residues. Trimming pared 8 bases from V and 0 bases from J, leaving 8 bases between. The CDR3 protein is CASLETAKNIQYF. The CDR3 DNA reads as TGTGCCAGCCTAGAGACAGCCAAAAACATTCAGTACTTC.

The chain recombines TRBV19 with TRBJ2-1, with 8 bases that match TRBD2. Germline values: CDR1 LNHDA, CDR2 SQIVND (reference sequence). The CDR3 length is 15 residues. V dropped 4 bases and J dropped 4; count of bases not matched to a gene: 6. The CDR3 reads CASSNLGGAYNEQFF. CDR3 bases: TGTGCCAGTAGTAATCTCGGGGGGGCATACAATGAGCAGTTCTTC.

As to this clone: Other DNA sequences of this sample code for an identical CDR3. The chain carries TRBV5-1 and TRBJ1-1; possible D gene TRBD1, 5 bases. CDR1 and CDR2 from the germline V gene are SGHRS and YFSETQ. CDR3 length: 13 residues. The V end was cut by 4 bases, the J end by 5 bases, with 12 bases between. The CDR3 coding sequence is TGCGCCAGCAGCGGGGGGAGAGGTACTGAAGCTTTCTTT. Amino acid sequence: CASSGGRGTEAFF.

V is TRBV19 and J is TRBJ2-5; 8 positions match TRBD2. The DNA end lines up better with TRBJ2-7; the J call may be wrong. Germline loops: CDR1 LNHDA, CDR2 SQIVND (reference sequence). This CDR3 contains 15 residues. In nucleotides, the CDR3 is TGTGCCAGTAGTATGCGGACGGGGGGGGCGTACGAGCAGTACTTC. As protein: CASSMRTGGAYEQYF.

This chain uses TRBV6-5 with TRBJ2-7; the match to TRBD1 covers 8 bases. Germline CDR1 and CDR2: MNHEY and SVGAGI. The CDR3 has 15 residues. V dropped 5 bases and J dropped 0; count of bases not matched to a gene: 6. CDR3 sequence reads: CASSMDRVVSYEQYF. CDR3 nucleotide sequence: TGTGCCAGCAGTATGGACAGGGTGGTCTCCTACGAGCAGTACTTC.